The 28 T cell receptor beta chains presented below share a single source sample, sequenced in a study of OX40 agonist ivuxolimab in advanced cancers. TCRdb's table, derived via immunoSEQ multiplex PCR, lists solely in-frame clones and lacks some. The table records 34,000 or so clones, approximately 87% of them present only once. The specimen comprised CD4+ or CD8+ T cells sorted from blood, sampled in a trial of the OX40 agonist ivuxolimab. Receptor source: an adult with an advanced solid tumor such as melanoma, head and neck, liver or kidney cancer.

The chain has TRBV4-2 and TRBJ2-3, with 14 nucleotides matching TRBD2. The CDR3 runs 18 residues. Germline CDR1 is LGHNA and CDR2 is YNFKEQ. V was pared by 4 bases and J by 1 base, with 7 bases of the junction left unmatched. Here the CDR3 reads CASSPRLAGGRGTDTQYF. In DNA, the CDR3 is TGTGCCAGCAGCCCAAGACTAGCGGGAGGGCGGGGCACAGATACGCAGTATTTT.

CDR3 bases: TGTGCCAGCAGTTATAAGGGGTCGGGCAATCAGCCCCAGCATTTT. Translating it yields CASSYKGSGNQPQHF. J is TRBJ1-5 and V is TRBV6-5, with D possibly matching TRBD1 (5 bases). V was clipped by 3 bases and J by 2 bases, with 11 bases between them. CDR3 size: 15 residues. Germline V gene data show CDR1 as MNHEY and CDR2 as SVGAGI.

This clone turned up a few times. The genes are TRBV9 and TRBJ2-5; D not certain. Trimming removed 4 bases from V and 0 bases from J, with 4 bases in between. The V gene's germline CDR1 is SGDLS and CDR2 YYNGEE. The CDR3 consists of 12 residues. The CDR3 region is CASSPNQETQYF. The CDR3 DNA sequence: TGTGCCAGCAGCCCGAACCAAGAGACCCAGTACTTC.

V is TRBV6-5 and J is TRBJ2-7; D possibly corresponds to TRBD2 (6 bases). Germline CDR1 reads MNHEY; CDR2 reads SVGAGI. The length of the CDR3 is 14 residues. Between the trimmed V and J ends, which lost 0 bases and 1 base, there was a span of 7 bases. The CDR3: CASSYSGTSYEQYF. The CDR3 nucleotides read TGTGCCAGCAGTTACTCGGGGACTTCCTACGAGCAGTACTTC.

This chain links TRBV6-1 with TRBJ2-7, with D perhaps matching TRBD2 (5 bases). The CDR3 runs to 14 residues. V was shortened by 6 bases and J by 0 bases, with 12 bases between the two germline ends. Germline V gene lookup returns CDR1 MNHNS and CDR2 SASEGT. The CDR3 sequence: CASSEGLLSYEQYF. In DNA, the CDR3 is TGTGCCAGCAGCGAGGGTCTCCTCTCCTACGAGCAGTACTTC.

This chain links TRBV18 with TRBJ1-6; 7 nucleotides match TRBD1. The CDR3 has 16 amino acids. Germline loops: CDR1 KGHSH, CDR2 LQKENI. V trimming: 6 bases; J trimming: 0 bases; junction bases outside the gene matches: 5. CDR3 region: CASSPRGSSYNSPLHF. CDR3 sequence (DNA): TGTGCCAGCTCTCCCAGGGGGAGCTCCTATAATTCACCCCTCCACTTT.

The rearrangement joins TRBV18 to TRBJ1-5; 7 positions agree with TRBD1. Germline CDR1 reads KGHSH; CDR2 reads LQKENI. The ends lost 6 bases at V and 3 bases at J; junction bases unmatched: 8. This CDR3 is 15 amino acids long. CDR3 in amino acids: CASSLGTESNQPQHF. The CDR3 DNA sequence: TGTGCCAGCTCCCTAGGGACAGAGTCCAATCAGCCCCAGCATTTT.

This clone was counted a few times. The chain links TRBV7-6 to TRBJ2-2; 9 bases are shared with TRBD2. Per germline, CDR1 SGHVS and CDR2 FNYEAQ. Unmatched junction bases numbered 5, after V lost 7 bases and J lost 2 bases. The CDR3 is made up of 15 amino acids. Here the CDR3 DNA reads TGTGCCAGCACCCGGACTAGCGTAAACACCGGGGAGCTGTTTTTT. Its protein product is CASTRTSVNTGELFF.

This clone was observed a few times. J is TRBJ2-1 and V is TRBV5-1, with 10 bases matching TRBD1. The CDR3 consists of 15 residues. Germline trimming cut 4 bases from V and 8 bases from J; bases unmatched to any gene: 9. Per germline, CDR1 SGHRS and CDR2 YFSETQ. The CDR3 loop reads CASSQRQGASHEQFF. The CDR3 DNA sequence: TGCGCCAGCAGCCAAAGACAGGGGGCGTCCCATGAGCAGTTCTTC. Variable domain in full (rest from reference TRBV5-1 and TRBJ2-1): KAGVTQTPRYLIKTRGQQVTLSCSPISGHRSVSWYQQTPGQGLQFLFEYFSETQRNKGNFPGRFSGRQFSNSRSEMNVSTLELGDSALYLCASSQRQGASHEQFFGPGTRLTVL.

CDR3 in amino acids: CASSLVVGTGTFEKLFF. DNA of the CDR3: TGTGCCAGCAGCTTAGTAGTGGGGACCGGGACATTCGAAAAACTGTTTTTT. The chain uses TRBV7-9 and TRBJ1-4, with D possibly TRBD1 on 6 matching bases. V lost 1 base and J 8 bases, leaving 20 bases between the germline ends. CDR1 and CDR2 (germline): SEHNR, FQNEAQ (reference sequence). The CDR3 totals 17 residues.

The chain has TRBV5-1 and TRBJ2-2, with TRBD1 identical over 7 bases. Trimming cost V 3 bases and J 0 bases; bases outside gene matches: 5. The CDR3 runs to 16 residues. CDR1 and CDR2 from the germline V gene are SGHRS and YFSETQ. The CDR3 region has the DNA TGCGCCAGCAGCTGGGGGACAGAACCGAACACCGGGGAGCTGTTTTTT. It codes for CASSWGTEPNTGELFF. Combining the CDR3 with reference TRBV5-1 and TRBJ2-2 gives the whole variable domain KAGVTQTPRYLIKTRGQQVTLSCSPISGHRSVSWYQQTPGQGLQFLFEYFSETQRNKGNFPGRFSGRQFSNSRSEMNVSTLELGDSALYLCASSWGTEPNTGELFFGEGSRLTVL.

The chain employs TRBV7-3 and TRBJ2-7; D possibly corresponds to TRBD2 (5 bases). CDR1 SGHTA and CDR2 FQGTGA come from the germline V gene. Trimming stripped 1 base from V and 5 bases from J, with 9 bases between. The CDR3 is 13 residues long. CDR3 protein: CASSLSLADEQYF. DNA of the CDR3: TGTGCCAGCAGCTTAAGTCTAGCTGACGAGCAGTACTTC.

The J gene is TRBJ2-7, the V gene TRBV25-1; no definite D call. The CDR3 consists of 13 residues. The germline V gene has CDR1 MGHDK and CDR2 SYGVNS. Trimming shortened V by 4 bases and J by 3 bases, and 10 bases separated the two germline ends. The CDR3, as DNA: TGTGCCAGCAGTGGGATTAGGAACTACGAGCAGTACTTC. Translated: CASSGIRNYEQYF.

The chain couples TRBV29-1 to TRBJ2-7; D uncertain. Deletions cut 4 bases from V and 1 base from J, with 5 bases between. Germline CDR1 is SQVTM and CDR2 is ANQGSEA. The CDR3 length is 11 residues. CDR3 DNA sequence: TGCAGCGTTGCGAGGTCCTACGAGCAGTACTTC. Translation: CSVARSYEQYF.

V and J are TRBV7-3 and TRBJ1-2; D is unclear. The V end was cut by 5 bases, the J end by 4 bases, with 11 bases between. This CDR3 spans 13 amino acids. Germline lookup yields CDR1 SGHTA and CDR2 FQGTGA. The CDR3 loop reads CASSTGLGYGYTF. CDR3 DNA: TGTGCCAGCAGCACCGGTCTCGGCTATGGCTACACCTTC.

This clone was counted between two and nine times. The chain couples TRBV4-1 to TRBJ2-7, with 15 positions matching TRBD2. The V segment lost 3 bases and the J segment 7 bases; nucleotides outside the gene matches: 4. The germline gives CDR1 MGHRA, CDR2 YSYEKL. The CDR3 totals 15 residues. DNA of the CDR3: TGCGCCAGCAGCCAGGGACTAGCGGGAGGACGGGAGCAGTACTTC. Amino acid sequence: CASSQGLAGGREQYF.

A word on this clone: Other nucleotide sequences from this sample produce the same CDR3. The chain couples TRBV4-1 to TRBJ2-7, with D perhaps given as TRBD1 or TRBD2 (5 bases each). Trimming pared 1 base from V and 1 base from J, leaving 5 bases between. The CDR3 spans 13 residues. Germline CDR1 MGHRA, CDR2 YSYEKL. The CDR3 coding sequence is TGCGCCAGCAGCCAAGGGGGGTCCTACGAGCAGTACTTC. Amino acids: CASSQGGSYEQYF.

The V and J genes are TRBV5-8 and TRBJ1-2; TRBD1 agrees at 12 bases. CDR1 is SGHTS, CDR2 YDEGEE, per germline. The CDR3 sequence is 15 residues long. V gave up 2 bases and J gave up 8 bases; unmatched junction bases: 7. The CDR3 region is CASSFRGQGALGYTF. CDR3 coding DNA: TGTGCCAGCAGCTTCCGGGGACAGGGGGCTTTAGGCTACACCTTC. Looking up the rest from reference TRBV5-8 and TRBJ1-2 gives the full variable domain: EAGVTQSPTHLIKTRGQQATLRCSPISGHTSVYWYQQALGLGLQFLLWYDEGEERNRGNFPPRFSGRQFPNYSSELNVNALELEDSALYLCASSFRGQGALGYTFGSGTRLTVV.

The gene calls are TRBV14 and TRBJ2-3, with 7 bases matching TRBD1. V was pared by 0 bases and J by 6 bases, with 6 bases of the junction left unmatched. Germline V lookup: CDR1 SGHDN, CDR2 FVKESK. The length of the CDR3 is 15 residues. The CDR3 is CASSQEMTGWDTQYF. In DNA form, the CDR3 reads TGTGCCAGCAGCCAAGAGATGACAGGGTGGGATACGCAGTATTTT.

V and J are TRBV5-6 and TRBJ2-5; the D gene is possibly TRBD1 (5 bases). Trimming left V 6 bases short and J 4 bases short, with 19 bases between. Germline V gene data show CDR1 as SGHDT and CDR2 as YYEEEE. The CDR3 loop spans 15 amino acids. The DNA of the CDR3 is TGTGCCAGCAACTTTGGGGCCCAGGCAGTAGAGACCCAGTACTTC. Its protein is CASNFGAQAVETQYF.

The gene calls are TRBV11-2 and TRBJ2-5, with D uncertain. V lost 5 bases to trimming and J lost 2 bases, with 12 bases between them. The CDR3 sequence is 14 residues long. Germline CDR1 SGHAT, CDR2 FQNNGV. DNA for the CDR3: TGTGCCAGCAGCCCAGAGGCGGAGCAAGAGACCCAGTACTTC. Translating it yields CASSPEAEQETQYF.

The chain carries TRBV11-2 and TRBJ2-2; D call uncertain. Germline CDR1 reads SGHAT; CDR2 reads FQNNGV. CDR3 size: 16 residues. The germline V and J ends were trimmed by 1 base and 4 bases, with 13 bases remaining between them. The CDR3 here is CASSLGLGFGTGELFF. CDR3 sequence (DNA): TGTGCCAGCAGCTTAGGGTTAGGATTCGGCACCGGGGAGCTGTTTTTT.

The chain carries TRBV9 and TRBJ2-1, with 7 bases lining up with TRBD2. From germline, CDR1 is SGDLS and CDR2 YYNGEE. This CDR3 has 17 amino acids. Germline trimming cut 2 bases from V and 5 bases from J; bases unmatched to any gene: 13. The CDR3 DNA sequence: TGTGCCAGCAGCGTCGGTTCCGGGGGGTCGTTAGACAATGAGCAGTTCTTC. Its protein product is CASSVGSGGSLDNEQFF.

In its sample, this clone was seen once. This chain joins TRBV6-5 and TRBJ2-3; D uncertain. V was trimmed by 5 bases and J by 2 bases, leaving 8 bases between them. Germline V gene lookup returns CDR1 MNHEY and CDR2 SVGAGI. The CDR3 sequence is 13 residues long. The CDR3 loop reads CASSGVDTDTQYF. Written as DNA, the CDR3 is TGTGCCAGCAGTGGGGTAGACACAGATACGCAGTATTTT.

The chain uses TRBV5-8 and TRBJ2-2, with D possibly matching TRBD1 (5 bases). V shed 4 bases and J shed 4 bases, with 8 bases lying between them. This CDR3 is 13 amino acids long. Looked up from germline, CDR1 is SGHTS and CDR2 is YDEGEE. CDR3 nucleotide sequence: TGTGCCAGCAGCCAGGGTCCCACCGGGGAGCTGTTTTTT. Its protein is CASSQGPTGELFF.

The chain links TRBV5-8 to TRBJ1-1; no clear D. The CDR3 runs to 15 residues. From germline, CDR1 is SGHTS and CDR2 YDEGEE. The ends were cut back, 0 bases at V and 1 base at J, with 10 bases in the middle. CDR3 nucleotide sequence: TGTGCCAGCAGCTTGGATCTCAGTCAGAACACTGAAGCTTTCTTT. Translated, it gives CASSLDLSQNTEAFF.

This CDR3 is CASSIQRLSSYNEQFF. DNA for the CDR3: TGTGCCAGTAGTATACAGCGGTTATCCTCCTACAATGAGCAGTTCTTC. The rearrangement joins TRBV19 to TRBJ2-1; possibly TRBD2 for D (5 bases). V lost 2 bases and J lost 0, with 11 bases in between. This CDR3 has 16 residues. Germline V gives CDR1 LNHDA, CDR2 SQIVND (reference sequence).

The J gene is TRBJ2-6, the V gene TRBV7-3, with a possible D match to TRBD1 (5 bases). CDR1 and CDR2 (germline): SGHTA, FQGTGA. This CDR3 is 18 amino acids long. Between the trimmed V and J ends, which lost 8 bases and 0 bases, there was a span of 20 bases. The DNA for the CDR3 is TGTGCCAGCGAAACGTATACAGGAATATCCTCTGGGGCCAACGTCCTGACTTTC. Encoded protein: CASETYTGISSGANVLTF.